Detailed here is one T cell receptor beta chain. What it binds is not known. This record belongs to a study of cytomegalovirus exposure and HLA in healthy donors. Study-level results: Listed as cytomegalovirus-associated were 164 TCR beta chains.

Produced via immunoSEQ multiplex PCR; TCRdb's table is partial and in-frame only. In the table there are around 140,000 clones, 94% of which are singletons. CDR3 length: 15 residues. The germline V gene encodes CDR1 GTSNPN and CDR2 SVGIG (reference sequence). The ends lost 3 bases at V and 2 bases at J; junction bases unmatched: 7. The chain couples TRBV30 to TRBJ1-5, with 7 bases lining up with TRBD1. The clonotype originates from a man aged 18-30 years in good health and CMV-seropositive. Specimen: PBMCs. As DNA, the CDR3 is TGTGCCTGGAGCGCCGGGACAGTTGGCAATCAGCCCCAGCATTTT. Translation gives CAWSAGTVGNQPQHF.